This entry is about one TCR beta chain. This specimen belongs to a study of early T cells in non-severe SARS-CoV-2 infection. Overall study context: Sequencing input comprised bulk RNA from unsorted whole blood; chain pairing was not available.

The V end was cut by 8 bases, the J end by 5 bases, with 17 bases between. This CDR3 is 14 amino acids long. Germline CDR1 is MDHEN and CDR2 is SYDVKM. Individual cDNA molecules carried attached unique molecular identifiers. Each CDR3 protein is one row after TCRdb ran MiXCR on the 5' RACE reads. The sample holds under 70,000 distinct CDR3 sequences, approximately 6% seen once. The origin of this receptor is an adult who was a healthcare worker with PCR-confirmed SARS-CoV-2 infection or an uninfected control (not recorded which). The chain carries TRBV28 and TRBJ2-3; a weak D match, TRBD1 (6 bases). Specimen: whole blood, collected at baseline. The CDR3, as DNA: TGTGCCAGCTACTCCCCAGGGGCGGGAGATACGCAGTATTTT. This encodes CASYSPGAGDTQYF.